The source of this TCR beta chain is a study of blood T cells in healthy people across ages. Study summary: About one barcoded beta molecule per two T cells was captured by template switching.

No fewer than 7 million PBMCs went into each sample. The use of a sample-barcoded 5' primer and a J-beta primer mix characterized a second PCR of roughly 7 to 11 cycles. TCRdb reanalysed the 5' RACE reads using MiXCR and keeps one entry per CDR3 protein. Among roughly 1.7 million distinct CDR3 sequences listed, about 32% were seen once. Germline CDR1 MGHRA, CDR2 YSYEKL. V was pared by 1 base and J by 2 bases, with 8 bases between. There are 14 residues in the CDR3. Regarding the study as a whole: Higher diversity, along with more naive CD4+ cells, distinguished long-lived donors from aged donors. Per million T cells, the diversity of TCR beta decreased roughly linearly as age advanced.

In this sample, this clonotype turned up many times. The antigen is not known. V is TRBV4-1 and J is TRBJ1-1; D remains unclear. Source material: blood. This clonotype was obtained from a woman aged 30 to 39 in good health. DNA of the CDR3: TGCGCCAGCAGCCAAGTTCTGGGAAACACTGAAGCTTTCTTT. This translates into CASSQVLGNTEAFF.